This T cell receptor beta chain was retrieved from a study of identical twins. In every case, the donor was a healthy Caucasian. The germline V gene has CDR1 SGHTA and CDR2 FQGNSA. This CDR3 has 15 amino acids. Trimming removed 2 bases from V and 3 bases from J, with 11 bases in between. TCRdb re-called the 5' RACE reads through MiXCR, storing one row per CDR3 protein. This table has hundreds of thousands of distinct CDR3 sequences, 21% appearing once. The sample was also reused in another study, on T cells expressing NK-cell markers. That investigation notes: Sorted CD3+CD56-NKG2C+, CD3+CD56+NKG2C+ and CD3+CD56+NKG2C- T cells supplied the TCR beta repertoires. Top CD8+ clonotypes included the dominant CD3+CD56+NKG2C+ clonotypes in six donors.

This receptor was taken from a woman aged 18-29 years in good health. The sequenced sample consisted of PBMCs. The chain combines TRBV7-2 with TRBJ2-4, with D maybe TRBD1 (5 bases). This chain's CDR3 is CASSLRRESKNIQYF. CDR3 coding DNA: TGTGCCAGCAGCTTACGCAGGGAAAGCAAAAACATTCAGTACTTC.